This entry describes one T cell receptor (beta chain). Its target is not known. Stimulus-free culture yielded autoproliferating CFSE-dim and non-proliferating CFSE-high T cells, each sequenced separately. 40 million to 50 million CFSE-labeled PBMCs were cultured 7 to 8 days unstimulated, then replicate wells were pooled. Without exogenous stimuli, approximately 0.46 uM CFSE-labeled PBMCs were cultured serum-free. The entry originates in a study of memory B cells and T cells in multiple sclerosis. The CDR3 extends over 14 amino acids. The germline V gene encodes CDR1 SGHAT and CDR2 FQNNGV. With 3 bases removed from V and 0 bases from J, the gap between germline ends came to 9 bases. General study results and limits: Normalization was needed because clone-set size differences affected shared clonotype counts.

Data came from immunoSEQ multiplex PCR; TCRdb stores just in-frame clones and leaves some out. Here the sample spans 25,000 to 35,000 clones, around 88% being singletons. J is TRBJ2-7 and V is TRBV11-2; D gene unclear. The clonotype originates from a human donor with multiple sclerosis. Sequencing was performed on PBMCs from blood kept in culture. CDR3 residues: CASSFRSFSYEQYF. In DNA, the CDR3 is TGTGCCAGCAGCTTTCGGTCTTTCTCCTACGAGCAGTACTTC.